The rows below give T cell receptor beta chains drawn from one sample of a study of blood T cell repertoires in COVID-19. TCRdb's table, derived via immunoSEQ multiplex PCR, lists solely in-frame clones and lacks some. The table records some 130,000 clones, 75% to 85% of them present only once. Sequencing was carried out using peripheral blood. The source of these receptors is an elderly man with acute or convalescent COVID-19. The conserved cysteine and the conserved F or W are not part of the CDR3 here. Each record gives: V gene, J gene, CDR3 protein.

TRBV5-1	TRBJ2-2	ASSLRVQGNAGELF
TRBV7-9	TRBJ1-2	ASSSQSGQGSYGYT
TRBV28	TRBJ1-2	ASSSSQGAYGYT
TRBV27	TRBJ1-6	ASSLKTGGNSPLH
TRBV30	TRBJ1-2	AWSSGAGPSYT
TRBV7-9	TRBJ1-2	ASSFDRGVLGYGYT
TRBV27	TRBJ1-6	ASRMGGTLLSSPLH
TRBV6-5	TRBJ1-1	ASSYGQGVTEAF
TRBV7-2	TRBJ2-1	ASSSDRGSYNEQF
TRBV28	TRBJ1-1	ASTRVTEAF
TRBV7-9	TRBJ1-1	ASSYRQGGDTEAF
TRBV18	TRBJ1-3	ASSPGQVEFGNTIY
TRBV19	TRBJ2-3	ASRMRAGGRDTDTQY
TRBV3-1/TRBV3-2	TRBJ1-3	ASSQAIQRNTIY
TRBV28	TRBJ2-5	ASSWTSGYQETQY
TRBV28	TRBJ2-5	ASSPSGTGAETQY
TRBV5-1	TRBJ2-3	ASSLSGGGSTDTQY
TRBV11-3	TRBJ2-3	ASSQGLAGGPWGAGDTQY
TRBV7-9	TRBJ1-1	ASSSPRARPETEAF
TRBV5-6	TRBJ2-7	ASSPRARITYEQY
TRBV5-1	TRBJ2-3	ATHSGGGPTDTQY
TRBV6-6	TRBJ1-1	ASSYMEMNTEAF
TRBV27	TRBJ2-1	ASSLFGPEGYNEQF
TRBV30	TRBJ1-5	AWSQWGKNSNQPQH
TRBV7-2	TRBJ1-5	ASSSGVQGWNQPQH
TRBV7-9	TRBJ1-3	ASSRQGAAGNTIY
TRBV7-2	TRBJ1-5	ASSFQPAGGHQPQH
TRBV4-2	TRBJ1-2	ASSQGGWVATGNYGYT
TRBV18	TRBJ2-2	ASSTQIPRGIANTGELF
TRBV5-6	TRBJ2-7	ASSWGQGPQY
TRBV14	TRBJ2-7	ASSQGPRGSSYEQY
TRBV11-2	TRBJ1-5	ASSLGRGSNQPQH
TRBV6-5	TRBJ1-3	ASSSGGTGNTIY
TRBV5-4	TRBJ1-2	ASSSTVLNYGYT
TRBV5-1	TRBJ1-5	ASSLFSGSDQPQH
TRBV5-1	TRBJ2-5	ASSPGTGAETQY
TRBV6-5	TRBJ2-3	ASSYGQGAQY
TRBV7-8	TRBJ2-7	ASSLGTAYEQY
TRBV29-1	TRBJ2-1	SVTRTGHYNEQF
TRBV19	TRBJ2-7	ASSMAYPYEQY
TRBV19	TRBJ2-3	ASSVGTLINTDTQY
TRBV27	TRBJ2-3	ASSRTILATDTQY
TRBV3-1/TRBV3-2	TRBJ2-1	ASSHLVEGATDEQF
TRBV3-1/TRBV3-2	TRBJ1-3	ASSRPTGDGGNTIY
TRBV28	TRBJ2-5	ASSPDRVRETQY
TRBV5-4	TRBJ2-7	ASSRDSYYEQY
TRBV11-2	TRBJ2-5	ASNSGGVLETQY
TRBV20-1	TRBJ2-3	SVVRADTQY
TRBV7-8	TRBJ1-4	ASSLSNGGSEKLF
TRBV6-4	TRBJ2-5	ASSDQGALQETQY
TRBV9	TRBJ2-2	ASSVYGQRTNTGELF
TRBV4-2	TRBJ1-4	ASSQLGAGAGEKLF
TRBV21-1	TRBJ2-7	ASRPETAASEQY
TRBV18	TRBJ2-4	ASSPDTGVSFRNIQY
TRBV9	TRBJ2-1	ASSVGPPPGQGNEQF
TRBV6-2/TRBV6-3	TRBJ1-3	ASSPQLLSGNTIY
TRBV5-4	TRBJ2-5	ASSLVGREETQY
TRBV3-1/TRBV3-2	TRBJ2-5	ASSQGGGWRETQY
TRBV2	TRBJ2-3	ASGLGFRGDTQY